These 23 T cell receptor beta chains were all obtained from the same sample, sequenced in a study of T cell responses to AZD1222 COVID-19 vaccine. Profiled with immunoSEQ multiplex PCR; TCRdb holds only in-frame clones, not every one. The sample comprises about 120,000 clones, over 75% of which are singletons, and 2.5% to 4% rests with the top ten. Sample: peripheral blood, taken on day 0 of AZD1222 vaccination. The receptors were sampled from an adult in good health.

This chain connects TRBV25-1 to TRBJ2-7, with D possibly matching TRBD1 (6 bases). Trimming stripped 6 bases from V and 7 bases from J, with 13 bases between. CDR1 is MGHDK, CDR2 SYGVNS, per germline. There are 12 residues in the CDR3. CDR3 amino acids: CASSTNRGEQYF. The CDR3 bases are TGTGCCAGCAGCACGAATAGGGGGGAGCAGTACTTC.

V gene TRBV27 combines with J gene TRBJ1-2; D perhaps matches TRBD1 (6 bases). The CDR3 contains 14 residues. Trimming stripped 5 bases from V and 0 bases from J, with 10 bases between. In germline, CDR1 is MNHEY, CDR2 SMNVEV (reference sequence). The CDR3 here is CASSLNRANYGYTF. CDR3 DNA: TGTGCCAGCAGTCTCAACAGGGCTAACTATGGCTACACCTTC.

The V and J genes are TRBV18 and TRBJ2-7; either TRBD1 or TRBD2 may supply D (5 bases each). Germline V gives CDR1 KGHSH, CDR2 LQKENI. V lost 4 bases to trimming and J lost 3 bases, with 13 bases between them. The CDR3 is 14 residues long. In nucleotides, the CDR3 is TGTGCCAGCTCACTTCAAGAGGGGTACTACGAGCAGTACTTC. Its translation is CASSLQEGYYEQYF.

The gene calls are TRBV5-4 and TRBJ1-1, with D perhaps TRBD1 (6 bases). Trimming took 0 bases from V and 4 from J, leaving 16 bases between them. Germline V gene data show CDR1 as SGHNT and CDR2 as YYREEE (reference sequence). This CDR3 contains 16 residues. The CDR3 sequence is CASSLVSGGPGTEAFF. DNA of the CDR3: TGTGCCAGCAGCTTGGTCAGTGGGGGGCCGGGCACTGAAGCTTTCTTT.

This chain joins TRBV19 and TRBJ2-6; no reliable D call. Between the trimmed V and J ends, which lost 4 bases and 0 bases, there was a span of 10 bases. This CDR3 is built from 16 residues. The germline CDR1 and CDR2 sequences are LNHDA and SQIVND (reference sequence). CDR3 DNA sequence: TGTGCCAGTAGTAACAGCCTCAGCTCTGGGGCCAACGTCCTGACTTTC. It is translated as CASSNSLSSGANVLTF.

The chain recombines TRBV7-8 with TRBJ2-1, with no clear D. CDR1 and CDR2 (germline): SGHVS, FQNEAQ. Trimming took 4 bases from V and 8 from J, leaving 18 bases between them. This CDR3 has 15 amino acids. Written as DNA, the CDR3 is TGTGCCAGCAGCTCTTGGTGGAGCTACAGCGATGAGCAGTTCTTC. This translates into CASSSWWSYSDEQFF. The variable domain in full, completed from reference TRBV7-8 and TRBJ2-1, reads GAGVSQSPRYKVAKRGQDVALRCDPISGHVSLFWYQQALGQGPEFLTYFQNEAQLDKSGLPSDRFFAERPEGSVSTLKIQRTQQEDSAVYLCASSSWWSYSDEQFFGPGTRLTVL.

The chain is built from TRBV2 and TRBJ1-5; 7 nucleotides agree with TRBD1. J gave up 5 bases and V 6 bases, and 7 bases lay outside the gene matches. The CDR3 is made up of 14 amino acids. Germline V CDR1 and CDR2: SNHLY, FYNNEI. CDR3 sequence: CASRHGTADQPQHF. The CDR3 DNA reads as TGTGCCAGCAGGCATGGGACAGCCGATCAGCCCCAGCATTTT.

The rearrangement joins TRBV28 to TRBJ1-5, with 7 positions matching TRBD1. CDR3 length: 15 amino acids. Per the germline V gene, CDR1 is MDHEN and CDR2 is SYDVKM. J gave up 2 bases and V 6 bases, and 7 bases lay outside the gene matches. The CDR3, as DNA: TGTGCCAGCAGCCGACAGGGTAGGGGCAATCAGCCCCAGCATTTT. This translates into CASSRQGRGNQPQHF.

V usage is TRBV5-4 and J usage is TRBJ2-1; D may be TRBD1 or TRBD2 (5 bases each). Germline V gives CDR1 SGHNT, CDR2 YYREEE (reference sequence). There are 13 residues in the CDR3. V lost 3 bases to trimming and J lost 4 bases, with 8 bases between them. CDR3: CASSWDGYNEQFF. In nucleotides, the CDR3 is TGTGCCAGCAGCTGGGACGGATACAATGAGCAGTTCTTC.

The chain has TRBV4-2 and TRBJ1-6, with D perhaps TRBD1 (5 bases). The CDR3 has 17 amino acids. The V end lost 1 base, the J end lost 0 bases, and 10 bases lay between the germline ends. Germline V CDR1 and CDR2: LGHNA, YNFKEQ. The CDR3 loop is CASSQVGRDSYNSPLHF. Here the CDR3 DNA reads TGTGCCAGCAGCCAAGTGGGCAGGGACTCCTATAATTCACCCCTCCACTTT.

The V and J genes are TRBV5-1 and TRBJ1-1, with D uncertain. CDR3 length: 14 residues. Trimming pared 3 bases from V and 1 base from J, leaving 10 bases between. Germline assignment: CDR1 SGHRS and CDR2 YFSETQ. The CDR3 reads CASSSGGWNTEAFF. CDR3 in DNA: TGCGCCAGCAGCTCGGGTGGATGGAACACTGAAGCTTTCTTT.

In the case of this clone: Other DNA sequences from this sample encode an identical CDR3 as well. The V call is TRBV11-3, the J call TRBJ2-3, with D hard to call. Trimming removed 1 base from V and 6 bases from J, with 8 bases in between. CDR1 is SGHNT and CDR2 is YENEEA in the germline V gene. The CDR3 length is 13 residues. CDR3 region: CASSLGRLDTQYF. The CDR3 coding sequence is TGTGCCAGCAGCTTAGGGCGCTTGGATACGCAGTATTTT.

The V and J genes are TRBV23-1 and TRBJ1-2; D uncertain. TRBV23-1 is designated an ORF whose function remains uncertain. Trimming pared 8 bases from V and 8 bases from J, leaving 9 bases between. The CDR3 spans 10 residues. CDR3 bases: TGCGCCAGCTCGGCGAGGGGCTACACCTTC. Translated: CASSARGYTF.

The rearrangement joins TRBV28 to TRBJ2-2; possible D gene TRBD2, 6 bases. Trimming pared 6 bases from V and 3 bases from J, leaving 17 bases between. The CDR3 covers 16 residues. CDR1 and CDR2 (germline): MDHEN, SYDVKM. This chain's CDR3 is CASSGPGRTDTGELFF. CDR3 DNA: TGTGCCAGCAGCGGGCCGGGGAGGACGGACACCGGGGAGCTGTTTTTT. Full variable domain (rest looked up from reference TRBV28 and TRBJ2-2): DVKVTQSSRYLVKRTGEKVFLECVQDMDHENMFWYRQDPGLGLRLIYFSYDVKMKEKGDIPEGYSVSREKKERFSLILESASTNQTSMYLCASSGPGRTDTGELFFGEGSRLTVL.

This clone was seen once. The chain recombines TRBV6-6 with TRBJ1-2; D is ambiguous. The CDR3 sequence is 12 residues long. The V end lost 5 bases, the J end lost 1 base, and 5 bases lay between the germline ends. Per the germline V gene, CDR1 is MNHNY and CDR2 is SVGAGI (reference sequence). CDR3: CASSSYNYGYTF. In nucleotides, the CDR3 is TGTGCCAGCAGTAGTTATAACTATGGCTACACCTTC.

This clone was detected only a few times. This chain connects TRBV10-3 to TRBJ2-7; TRBD2 agrees at 10 bases. The junction had 5 bases not matched to a gene; V was cut back by 4 bases and J by 5 bases. The CDR3 totals 14 residues. The germline V gene encodes CDR1 ENHRY and CDR2 SYGVKD. CDR3 sequence reads: CAISVAGGRNEQYF. In nucleotides, the CDR3 is TGTGCCATCAGTGTAGCGGGAGGTCGGAACGAGCAGTACTTC.

The rearrangement links TRBV6-2 or TRBV6-3 to TRBJ2-7; D gene uncertain. Germline V CDR1 and CDR2: MNHEY, SVGEGT. The length of the CDR3 is 14 residues. V shed 0 bases and J shed 6 bases, with 12 bases lying between them. The CDR3 bases are TGTGCCAGCAGTTACTCGAAAGTAACGGTCGAGCAGTACTTC. It yields the protein CASSYSKVTVEQYF.

The chain carries TRBV6-5 and TRBJ2-1, with 7 bases aligning to TRBD2. The CDR3 covers 15 residues. Per the germline V gene, CDR1 is MNHEY and CDR2 is SVGAGI. V lost 6 bases, J lost 5 bases, and 10 bases stayed unmatched. CDR3 sequence (DNA): TGTGCCAGCAGCTATTCTAGCGGATATGACAATGAGCAGTTCTTC. Amino acids: CASSYSSGYDNEQFF.

This clone came up a few times. The chain uses TRBV28 and TRBJ1-6; tentative D call: TRBD1 (5 bases). This CDR3 spans 15 amino acids. Trimming removed 1 base at V and 9 bases at J, with 13 bases between. Germline V lookup: CDR1 MDHEN, CDR2 SYDVKM. This chain's CDR3 is CASSLSTGLGSPLHF. The CDR3 nucleotides are TGTGCCAGCAGTTTATCTACAGGTTTAGGTTCACCCCTCCACTTT.

The chain has TRBV19 and TRBJ1-2; possibly TRBD1 for D (5 bases). The CDR3 length is 24 residues. Looked up from germline, CDR1 is LNHDA and CDR2 is SQIVND (reference sequence). Trimming shortened V by 0 bases and J by 7 bases, and 42 bases separated the two germline ends. DNA for the CDR3: TGTGCCAGTAGTATAGATCCGGACGGCACAGGCGGATACAGCTTCAATAAAAAATTGCGTGGCTACACCTTC. Protein product: CASSIDPDGTGGYSFNKKLRGYTF.

The rearrangement joins TRBV19 to TRBJ2-1; maybe TRBD1 (5 bases). V was cut by 6 bases and J by 6 bases, with 15 bases left in between. The CDR3 is 14 amino acids. Germline-derived CDR1 and CDR2 are LNHDA and SQIVND (reference sequence). CDR3 region: CASSAGNTGNEQFF. The CDR3 nucleotides read TGTGCCAGTAGCGCAGGGAATACGGGCAATGAGCAGTTCTTC.

V gene TRBV14 combines with J gene TRBJ2-1; D call uncertain. CDR3 size: 14 residues. V dropped 2 bases and J dropped 5 bases, with 10 bases sitting between them. Germline V gene lookup returns CDR1 SGHDN and CDR2 FVKESK. The CDR3 loop is CASSQWLSDNEQFF. CDR3 nucleotide sequence: TGTGCCAGCAGCCAATGGCTATCGGACAATGAGCAGTTCTTC.

This chain links TRBV9 with TRBJ2-7; tentative D call: TRBD2 (5 bases). Germline CDR1 is SGDLS and CDR2 is YYNGEE. The CDR3 length is 14 residues. The germline V and J ends were trimmed by 0 bases and 0 bases, with 7 bases remaining between them. The DNA for the CDR3 is TGTGCCAGCAGCGTAGAAGGGAGCTCCTACGAGCAGTACTTC. Protein: CASSVEGSSYEQYF. Drawing the rest from reference TRBV9 and TRBJ2-7, the complete variable domain is DSGVTQTPKHLITATGQRVTLRCSPRSGDLSVYWYQQSLDQGLQFLIQYYNGEERAKGNILERFSAQQFPDLHSELNLSSLELGDSALYFCASSVEGSSYEQYFGPGTRLTVT.